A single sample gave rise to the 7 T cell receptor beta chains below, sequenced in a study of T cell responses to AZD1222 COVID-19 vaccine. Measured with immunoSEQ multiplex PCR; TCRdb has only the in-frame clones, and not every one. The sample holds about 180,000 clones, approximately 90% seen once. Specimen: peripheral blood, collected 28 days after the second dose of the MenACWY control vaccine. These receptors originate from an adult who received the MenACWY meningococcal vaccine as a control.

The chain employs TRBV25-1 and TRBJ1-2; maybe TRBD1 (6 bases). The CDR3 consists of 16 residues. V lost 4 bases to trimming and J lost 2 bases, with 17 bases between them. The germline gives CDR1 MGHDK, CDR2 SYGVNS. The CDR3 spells CASSAGWGALNYGYTF. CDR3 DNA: TGTGCCAGCAGTGCGGGTTGGGGGGCCCTGAACTATGGCTACACCTTC.

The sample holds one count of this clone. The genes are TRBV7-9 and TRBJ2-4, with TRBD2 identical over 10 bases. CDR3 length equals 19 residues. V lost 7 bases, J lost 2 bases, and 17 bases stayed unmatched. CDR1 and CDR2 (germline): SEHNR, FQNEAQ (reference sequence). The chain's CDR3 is CASIKLASGRAETKNIQYF. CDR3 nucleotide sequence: TGTGCCAGCATCAAACTGGCTAGCGGGAGAGCCGAAACCAAAAACATTCAGTACTTC.

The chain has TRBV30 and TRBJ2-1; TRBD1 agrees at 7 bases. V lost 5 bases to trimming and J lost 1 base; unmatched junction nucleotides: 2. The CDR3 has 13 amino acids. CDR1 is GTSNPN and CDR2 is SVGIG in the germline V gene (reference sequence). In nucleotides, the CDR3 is TGTGCCTGGGACAGGGTTTCCTACAATGAGCAGTTCTTC. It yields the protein CAWDRVSYNEQFF.

The CDR3 DNA is TGCGCCAGCAGCTTGAGTTCAAACGGTCAGCCCCAGCATTTT. Translated, it gives CASSLSSNGQPQHF. The chain is built from TRBV5-1 and TRBJ1-5; D remains ambiguous. V lost 1 base to trimming and J lost 6 bases, with 11 bases between them. The CDR3 spans 14 residues. Germline-derived CDR1 and CDR2 are SGHRS and YFSETQ.

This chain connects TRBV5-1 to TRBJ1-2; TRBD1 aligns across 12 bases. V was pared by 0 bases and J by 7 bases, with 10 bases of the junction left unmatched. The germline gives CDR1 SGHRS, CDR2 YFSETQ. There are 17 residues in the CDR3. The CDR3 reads CASSLAVRDRGLSGYTF. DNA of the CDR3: TGCGCCAGCAGCTTGGCTGTACGGGACAGGGGGCTCAGTGGCTACACCTTC.

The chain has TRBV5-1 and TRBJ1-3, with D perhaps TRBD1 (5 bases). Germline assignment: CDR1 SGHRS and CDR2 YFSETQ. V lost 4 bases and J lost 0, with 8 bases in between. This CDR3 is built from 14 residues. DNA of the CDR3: TGCGCCAGCAGCGGGGGGAGCTCTGGAAACACCATATATTTT. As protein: CASSGGSSGNTIYF.

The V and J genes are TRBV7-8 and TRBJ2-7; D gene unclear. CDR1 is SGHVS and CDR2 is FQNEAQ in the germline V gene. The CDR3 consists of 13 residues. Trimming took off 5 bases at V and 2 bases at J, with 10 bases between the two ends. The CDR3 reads CASSRDGAYEQYF. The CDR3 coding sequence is TGTGCCAGCAGCCGAGACGGAGCCTACGAGCAGTACTTC.